The 4 T cell receptor beta chains in this list originate from one sample, sequenced in a study of control samples from healthy donors and cancer patients. Clones were read by immunoSEQ multiplex PCR, and TCRdb kept only the in-frame ones, dropping some. The profile shows around 80,000 clones, about 88% of them singletons. Sample: blood. The receptors shown here come from a woman aged 50 to 60 in good health.

The chain employs TRBV7-9 and TRBJ1-1; perhaps TRBD1 as D (5 bases). The ends were cut back, 5 bases at V and 3 bases at J, with 13 bases in the middle. Germline V gene sequence: CDR1 SEHNR, CDR2 FQNEAQ (reference sequence). There are 14 residues in the CDR3. The CDR3 DNA reads as TGTGCCAGCAGCCCTGGACATTGGGACACTGAAGCTTTCTTT. This encodes CASSPGHWDTEAFF. Complete variable domain (other parts from reference TRBV7-9 and TRBJ1-1): DTGVSQNPRHKITKRGQNVTFRCDPISEHNRLYWYRQTLGQGPEFLTYFQNEAQLEKSRLLSDRFSAERPKGSFSTLEIQRTEQGDSAMYLCASSPGHWDTEAFFGQGTRLTVV.

This clone showed up just a few times. The V gene is TRBV7-9, the J gene TRBJ1-5, with a tentative D call TRBD1 (5 bases). The CDR3 runs to 14 residues. Trimming stripped 1 base from V and 3 bases from J, with 7 bases between. Germline lookup yields CDR1 SEHNR and CDR2 FQNEAQ (reference sequence). The CDR3 loop reads CASSLGQLNQPQHF. The CDR3 DNA is TGTGCCAGCAGCTTAGGACAGCTCAATCAGCCCCAGCATTTT.

This clone appeared once. The rearrangement links TRBV2 to TRBJ1-1; no firm D call. Germline V gene lookup returns CDR1 SNHLY and CDR2 FYNNEI. The CDR3 extends over 15 amino acids. Trimming removed 6 bases from V and 4 bases from J, with 18 bases in between. This CDR3 is CASRRGEGFITEAFF. The CDR3 region has the DNA TGTGCCAGCAGGAGAGGTGAAGGGTTCATCACTGAAGCTTTCTTT.

V and J are TRBV19 and TRBJ2-7, with TRBD2 as a possible D gene (7 bases). Germline assignment: CDR1 LNHDA and CDR2 SQIVND (reference sequence). The CDR3 has 12 amino acids. V gave up 5 bases and J gave up 11 bases, with 16 bases separating them. CDR3 bases: TGTGCCAGTAGTGCCTCAACAGGGACTAAGTACTTC. Protein product: CASSASTGTKYF.